This T cell receptor beta chain stems from a study of graft-versus-host responses after intestinal transplantation. Study results and limitations: Declining HvG levels early post-transplant were linked to peak circulating GvH clone levels.

This table comes from immunoSEQ multiplex PCR, and its TCRdb copy is limited to in-frame clones, with some not included. The data show 85,000 to 90,000 clones, about nine tenths seen once. For this clone: Its target is unknown.

Deletions cut 6 bases from V and 3 bases from J, with 6 bases between. Germline V lookup: CDR1 MNHEY, CDR2 SVGAGI. This CDR3 region has 12 residues. The chain joins TRBV6-5 to TRBJ1-5; D is undetermined. The material sequenced was unstimulated CD4+ T cells sorted from spleen or lymph node cells, taken before intestinal transplant. This clonotype was sampled from a human donor who received an intestinal transplant. This CDR3 reads CASRKNNQPQHF. In nucleotides, the CDR3 is TGTGCCAGCAGGAAGAACAATCAGCCCCAGCATTTT.